The source of this TCR beta chain is a study of T-cell reconstitution after alpha-beta-depleted transplantation in children (dated by TCRdb to the mid-2010s). About the full investigation: Using TCR repertoire profiling, the study followed T-cell immune reconstitution in a quantitative way in children after TCRalphabeta/CD19-depleted allogeneic hematopoietic cell transplantation. The paper as a whole reports these results and caveats: Over the following months the frequencies of hyperexpanded clones went down, and after one year T-cell counts and TCRbeta diversity were mostly credited to newly produced T cells. The apparently early alphabetaT-cell count recovery about two months after transplant was reportedly dependent on only several hundred rapidly expanded clones derived from non-depleted graft cells. In some patients, the high TCRbeta diversity seen at day 60 was put down to recipient T cells and intrathymic progenitors that had survived conditioning.

The treatment or condition label of this sample denotes: allogeneic hematopoietic cell transplantation with graft depleted of TCRalphabeta T cells and CD19 B cells. Transplant recipients were children who received TCRalphabeta/CD19-depleted allogeneic hematopoietic cell grafts. The germline ends are 17 bases apart after V is trimmed by 4 bases and J by 5 bases. CDR1 and CDR2, looked up from the germline V gene (reference sequence), are SEHNR and FQNEAQ. Counted from cysteine to phenylalanine, this CDR3 has 16 amino acids. Just CDR3 DNA is preserved here, 48 bases in frame from base 1. This clonotype has a count of ten or more. Its antigen is still unknown. Nothing much larger sits one base from this clone, and base qualities are not available. To prepare the library, PCR was applied. The instrument was an Illumina HiSeq 2500. TCR library preparation used molecular barcoding, with unique molecular identifiers applied to normalize quantification of the TCRbeta repertoire. TCRdb trimmed public reads at Q25 via fastp, called clones via MiXCR and kept in-frame beta chains. Each record represents a unique CDR3 protein, reported with the most common genes and DNA among its rows. The sample table holds nearly 200,000 distinct CDR3 sequences, of which approximately 6.8% were seen once. The ten largest clonotypes hold 4.5% to 5.5% of the sample.

This receptor was obtained from a girl under three years old with combined immunodeficiency, due to receive a stem cell transplant. The chain employs TRBV7-9 and TRBJ2-2; too little of a D gene remains to name it. Sequencing used PBMCs, obtained before TCRalphabeta/CD19-depleted stem cell transplant. The CDR3 in this case is CASSSMPGPRTGELFF. The DNA sequence is given as TGTGCCAGCAGCTCAATGCCCGGTCCCCGGACCGGGGAGCTGTTTTTT.